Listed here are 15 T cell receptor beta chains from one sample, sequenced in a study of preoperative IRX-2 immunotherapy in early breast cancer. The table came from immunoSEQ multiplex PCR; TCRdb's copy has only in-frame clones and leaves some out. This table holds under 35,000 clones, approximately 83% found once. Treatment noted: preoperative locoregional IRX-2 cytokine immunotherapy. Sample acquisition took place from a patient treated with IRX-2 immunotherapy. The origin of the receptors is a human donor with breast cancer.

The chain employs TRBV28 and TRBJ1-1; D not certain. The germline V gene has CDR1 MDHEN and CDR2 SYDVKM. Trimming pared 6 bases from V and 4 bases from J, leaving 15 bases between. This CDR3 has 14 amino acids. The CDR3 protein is CASRGPGRPTEAFF. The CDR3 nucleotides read TGTGCCAGCAGGGGCCCCGGAAGACCCACTGAAGCTTTCTTT. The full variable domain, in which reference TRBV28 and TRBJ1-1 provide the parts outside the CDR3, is DVKVTQSSRYLVKRTGEKVFLECVQDMDHENMFWYRQDPGLGLRLIYFSYDVKMKEKGDIPEGYSVSREKKERFSLILESASTNQTSMYLCASRGPGRPTEAFFGQGTRLTVV.

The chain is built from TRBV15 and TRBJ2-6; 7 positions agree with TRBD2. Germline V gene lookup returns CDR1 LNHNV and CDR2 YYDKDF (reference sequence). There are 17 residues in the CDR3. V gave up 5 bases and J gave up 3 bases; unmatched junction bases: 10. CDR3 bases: TGTGCCACCAGCCCGAGCTGGGGGGGATATGGGGCCAACGTCCTGACTTTC. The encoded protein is CATSPSWGGYGANVLTF.

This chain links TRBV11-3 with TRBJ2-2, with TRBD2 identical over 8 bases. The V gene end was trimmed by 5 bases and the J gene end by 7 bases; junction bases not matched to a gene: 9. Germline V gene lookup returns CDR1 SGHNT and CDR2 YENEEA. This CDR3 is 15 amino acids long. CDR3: CASSQPRGAIGELFF. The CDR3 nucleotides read TGTGCCAGCAGCCAGCCGCGGGGGGCGATCGGGGAGCTGTTTTTT.

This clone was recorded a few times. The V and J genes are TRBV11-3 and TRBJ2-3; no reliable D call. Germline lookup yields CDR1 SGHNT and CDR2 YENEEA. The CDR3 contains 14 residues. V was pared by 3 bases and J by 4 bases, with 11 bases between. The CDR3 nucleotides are TGTGCCAGCAGCTTGGGTATCTCCCCAGATACGCAGTATTTT. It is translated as CASSLGISPDTQYF.

As DNA, the CDR3 is TGCAGCGTCCAACAGGGATTCGTCTACAATGAGCAGTTCTTC. This gives the protein CSVQQGFVYNEQFF. The genes are TRBV29-1 and TRBJ2-1, with TRBD1 as a possible D gene (6 bases). The CDR3 consists of 14 residues. With 6 bases removed from V and 3 bases from J, the gap between germline ends came to 15 bases. The germline gives CDR1 SQVTM, CDR2 ANQGSEA.

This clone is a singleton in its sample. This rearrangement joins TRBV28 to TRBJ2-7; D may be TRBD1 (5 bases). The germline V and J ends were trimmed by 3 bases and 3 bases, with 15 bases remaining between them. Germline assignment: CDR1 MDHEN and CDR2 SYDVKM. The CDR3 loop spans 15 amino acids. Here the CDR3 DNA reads TGTGCCAGCAGTTTCCGACAGTGGAGATTCTACGAGCAGTACTTC. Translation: CASSFRQWRFYEQYF.

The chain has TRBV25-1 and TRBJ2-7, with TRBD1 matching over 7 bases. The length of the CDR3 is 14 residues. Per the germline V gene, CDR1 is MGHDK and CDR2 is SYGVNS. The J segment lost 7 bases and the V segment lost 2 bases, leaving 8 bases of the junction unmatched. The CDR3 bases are TGTGCCAGCAGTGAACCCACAGGGGCGCGGGAGCAGTACTTC. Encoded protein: CASSEPTGAREQYF.

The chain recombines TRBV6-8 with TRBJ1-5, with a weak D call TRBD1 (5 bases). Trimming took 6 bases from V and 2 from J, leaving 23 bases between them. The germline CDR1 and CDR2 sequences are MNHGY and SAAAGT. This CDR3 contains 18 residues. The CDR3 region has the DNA TGTGCCAGCAGACCAACTGGGGGGAGGGTGACCGGCAATCAGCCCCAGCATTTT. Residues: CASRPTGGRVTGNQPQHF.

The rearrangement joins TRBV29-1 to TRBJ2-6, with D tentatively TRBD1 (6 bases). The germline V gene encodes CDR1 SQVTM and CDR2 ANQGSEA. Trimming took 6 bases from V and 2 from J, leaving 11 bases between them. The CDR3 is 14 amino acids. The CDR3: CSVGTGPGANVLTF. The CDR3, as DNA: TGCAGCGTCGGAACAGGGCCTGGGGCCAACGTCCTGACTTTC.

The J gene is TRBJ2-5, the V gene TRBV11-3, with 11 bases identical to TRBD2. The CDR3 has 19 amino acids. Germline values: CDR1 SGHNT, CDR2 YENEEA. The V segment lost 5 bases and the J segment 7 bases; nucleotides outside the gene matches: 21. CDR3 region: CASSAHRGTSGSHRRTQYF. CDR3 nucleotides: TGTGCCAGCAGCGCCCACCGCGGGACTAGCGGTAGCCATCGGCGGACCCAGTACTTC.

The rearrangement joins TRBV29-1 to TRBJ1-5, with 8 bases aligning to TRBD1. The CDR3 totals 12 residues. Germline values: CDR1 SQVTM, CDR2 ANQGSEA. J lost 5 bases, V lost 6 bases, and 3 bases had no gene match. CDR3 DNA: TGCAGCGTAAAACAGGGGGATCAGCCCCAGCATTTT. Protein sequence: CSVKQGDQPQHF.

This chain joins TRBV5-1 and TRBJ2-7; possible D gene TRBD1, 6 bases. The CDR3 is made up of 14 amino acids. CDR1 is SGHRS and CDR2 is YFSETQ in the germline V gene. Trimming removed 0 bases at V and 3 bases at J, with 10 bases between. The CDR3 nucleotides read TGCGCCAGCAGCTTGGACCTAGGGGGCTACGAGCAGTACTTC. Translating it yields CASSLDLGGYEQYF.

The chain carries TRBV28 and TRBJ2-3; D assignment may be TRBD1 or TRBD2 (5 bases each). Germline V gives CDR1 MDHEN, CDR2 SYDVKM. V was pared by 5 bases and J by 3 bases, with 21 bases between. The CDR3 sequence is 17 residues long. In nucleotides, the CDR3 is TGTGCCAGCAGTCTCGGGACGGGATCCCCTTGGACAGATACGCAGTATTTT. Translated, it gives CASSLGTGSPWTDTQYF. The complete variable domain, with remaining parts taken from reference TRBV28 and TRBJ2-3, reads DVKVTQSSRYLVKRTGEKVFLECVQDMDHENMFWYRQDPGLGLRLIYFSYDVKMKEKGDIPEGYSVSREKKERFSLILESASTNQTSMYLCASSLGTGSPWTDTQYFGPGTRLTVL.

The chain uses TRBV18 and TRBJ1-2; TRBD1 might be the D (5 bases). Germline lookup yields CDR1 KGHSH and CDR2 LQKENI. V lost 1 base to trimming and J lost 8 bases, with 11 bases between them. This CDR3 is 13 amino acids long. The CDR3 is CASSPQGTGGYTF. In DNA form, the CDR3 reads TGTGCCAGCTCACCACAGGGGACCGGAGGCTACACCTTC.

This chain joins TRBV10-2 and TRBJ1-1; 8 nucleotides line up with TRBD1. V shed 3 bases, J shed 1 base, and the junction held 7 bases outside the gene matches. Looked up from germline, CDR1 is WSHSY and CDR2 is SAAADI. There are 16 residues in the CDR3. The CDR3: CASSDPHGQGNTEAFF. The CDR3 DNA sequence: TGCGCCAGCAGTGACCCGCATGGACAGGGGAACACTGAAGCTTTCTTT.